What follows describes a single TCR beta chain. Its cognate antigen is unknown. The sample comes from a study of vaccination effects on CD4 cells after COVID-19. Overall study: Samples from a couple of convalescent patients were given 16 days and one week before vaccination.

Clones were sequenced by immunoSEQ multiplex PCR, and TCRdb holds only the in-frame ones, with some missing. The sample lists tens of thousands of clones; about 77% were seen once. Study findings and constraints: Marked clonal contraction of both clone types appeared late after vaccination. New vaccine-induced clones were the main type among post-vaccine spike-reactive clones in convalescents.

Before any sequencing was done, the ViraFEST assay used viral peptide pools to expand antigen-specific CD4+ T cells. Upon completion of 10 to 11 days in culture, CD4+ T cells were isolated. SARS-CoV-2 infected the person between March and December 2020, as confirmed by PCR. About 2 million PBMC were seeded per well and grown in the presence of around 10 IU/ml IL-2 and 8.5 to 10 ug/ml peptides. The origin of this receptor is a human donor who had a prior SARS-CoV-2 infection. Sequencing was performed on CD4+ T cells from PBMCs cultured with HIV peptides, taken before COVID-19 vaccination. Subset here: HIV-1 Nef peptide pool negative control/reference culture.

In nucleotides, the CDR3 is TGTGCCAGCAGCGTACACAGGGGAGGAGTCATTCAGTACTTC. Amino acid sequence: CASSVHRGGVIQYF. The chain is built from TRBV5-5 and TRBJ2-4, with a weak D call TRBD1 (7 bases). Germline V lookup: CDR1 SGHKS, CDR2 YYEKEE (reference sequence). V gave up 4 bases and J gave up 9 bases, with 17 bases separating them. CDR3 size: 14 residues.